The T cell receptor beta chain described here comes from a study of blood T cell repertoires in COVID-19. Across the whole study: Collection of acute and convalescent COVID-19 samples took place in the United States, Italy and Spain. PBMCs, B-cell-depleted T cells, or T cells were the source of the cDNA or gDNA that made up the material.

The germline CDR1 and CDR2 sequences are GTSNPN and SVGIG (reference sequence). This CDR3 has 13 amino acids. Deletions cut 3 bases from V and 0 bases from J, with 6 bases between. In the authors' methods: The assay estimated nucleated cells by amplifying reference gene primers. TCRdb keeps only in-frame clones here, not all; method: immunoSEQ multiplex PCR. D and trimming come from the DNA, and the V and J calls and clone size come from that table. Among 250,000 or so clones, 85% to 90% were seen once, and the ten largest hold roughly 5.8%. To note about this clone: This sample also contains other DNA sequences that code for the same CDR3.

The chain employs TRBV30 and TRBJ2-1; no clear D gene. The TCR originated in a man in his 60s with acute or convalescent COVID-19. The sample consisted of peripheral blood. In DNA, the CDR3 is TGTGCCTGGAGCCGCGACTCCTACAATGAGCAGTTCTTC. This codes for CAWSRDSYNEQFF.